The 15 T cell receptor beta chains below come from one sample, sequenced in a study of T cells in Graves' hyperthyroidism and ophthalmopathy. From RNA transcripts, TCR beta CDR3 regions were amplified. The TCR CDR3 first-round RT-PCR relied on the HTBI primer set. TCRdb ran MiXCR on the multiplex PCR reads and lists one entry per CDR3 protein. Of some 620,000 distinct CDR3 sequences in the sample, under 20% were seen once. The sample was blood. These receptor sequences come from a woman aged 25-40 years with Graves' hyperthyroidism.

This clonotype has at least ten counts. The chain couples TRBV28 to TRBJ1-1; no clear D. In germline, CDR1 is MDHEN, CDR2 SYDVKM. The CDR3 has 14 residues. Trimming took 6 bases from V and 1 from J, leaving 12 bases between them. The CDR3 region is CASRTSLGNTEAFF. The CDR3 DNA sequence: TGTGCCAGCAGGACAAGCCTAGGGAACACTGAAGCTTTCTTT. Full variable domain (rest looked up from reference TRBV28 and TRBJ1-1): DVKVTQSSRYLVKRTGEKVFLECVQDMDHENMFWYRQDPGLGLRLIYFSYDVKMKEKGDIPEGYSVSREKKERFSLILESASTNQTSMYLCASRTSLGNTEAFFGQGTRLTVV.

The table lists this clonotype with many counts. This rearrangement joins TRBV30 to TRBJ2-1; 8 nucleotides match TRBD1. This CDR3 contains 12 residues. Germline loops: CDR1 GTSNPN, CDR2 SVGIG (reference sequence). V shed 2 bases, J shed 10 bases, and the junction held 4 bases outside the gene matches. As DNA, the CDR3 is TGTGCCTGGAGTAGACAGGGGCGCGAGCAGTTCTTC. Translated, it gives CAWSRQGREQFF.

There are many counts of this clonotype. The V call is TRBV12-3 or TRBV12-4, the J call TRBJ1-1; D perhaps matches TRBD1 (5 bases). V lost 1 base and J 7 bases, leaving 10 bases between the germline ends. CDR3 length: 13 amino acids. The CDR3 loop is CASSLGGGLEAFF. CDR3 in DNA: TGTGCCAGCAGTTTAGGGGGGGGACTTGAAGCTTTCTTT.

In its sample, this clonotype was seen many times. The V gene is TRBV20-1, the J gene TRBJ2-5; D uncertain. Germline V gene data show CDR1 as DFQATT and CDR2 as SNEGSKA (reference sequence). This CDR3 spans 13 amino acids. With 5 bases removed from V and 0 bases from J, the gap between germline ends came to 10 bases. The CDR3 coding sequence is TGCAGTGCTCCCCTCAGAAACCAAGAGACCCAGTACTTC. It translates to CSAPLRNQETQYF.

This clonotype was counted ten times or more. J is TRBJ2-2 and V is TRBV24-1; TRBD1 is a possible D gene (6 bases). Trimming removed 3 bases from V and 1 base from J, with 11 bases in between. Germline CDR1 reads KGHDR; CDR2 reads SFDVKD. The CDR3 covers 16 residues. The CDR3 spells CATSDPGHMNTGELFF. The CDR3 region has the DNA TGTGCCACCAGTGATCCGGGACATATGAACACCGGGGAGCTGTTTTTT.

The V gene is TRBV5-1, the J gene TRBJ2-5; a weak D match, TRBD2 (5 bases). The CDR3 consists of 13 residues. The germline V gene encodes CDR1 SGHRS and CDR2 YFSETQ. Trimming left V 4 bases short and J 1 base short, with 8 bases between. This CDR3 is CASSVTSQETQYF. The CDR3 coding sequence is TGCGCCAGCAGCGTAACTAGCCAAGAGACCCAGTACTTC.

The chain couples TRBV19 to TRBJ2-7, with D unclear. Germline V gene data show CDR1 as LNHDA and CDR2 as SQIVND (reference sequence). CDR3 length: 14 amino acids. V dropped 3 bases and J dropped 3 bases, with 12 bases sitting between them. CDR3 coding DNA: TGTGCCAGTAGTATTGGTGGTCAAAACTACGAGCAGTACTTC. Its translation: CASSIGGQNYEQYF.

This clonotype was recorded a few times. This chain uses TRBV4-1 with TRBJ2-1, with unresolved D. V was clipped by 6 bases and J by 0 bases, with 12 bases between them. The CDR3 runs to 15 residues. Per germline, CDR1 MGHRA and CDR2 YSYEKL. The CDR3 nucleotides are TGCGCCAGCAGGTTCTCCCCGAGCTCCTACAATGAGCAGTTCTTC. It specifies CASRFSPSSYNEQFF.

This chain links TRBV20-1 with TRBJ2-1, with a possible D match to TRBD2 (6 bases). Germline-derived CDR1 and CDR2 are DFQATT and SNEGSKA (reference sequence). The CDR3 covers 15 residues. Trimming cost V 3 bases and J 3 bases, with 15 bases left between them. The CDR3 protein is CSASPDYNNYNEQFF. The CDR3 coding sequence is TGCAGTGCTAGCCCGGACTACAATAACTACAATGAGCAGTTCTTC.

This clonotype was observed a few times. V is TRBV29-1 and J is TRBJ2-2; 13 positions agree with TRBD2. V was clipped by 7 bases and J by 4 bases; unmatched bases: 6. Germline V gives CDR1 SQVTM, CDR2 ANQGSEA. The CDR3 has 15 residues. CDR3 DNA: TGCAGCGCCGAGGGACTAGCGGGATCCACCGGGGAGCTGTTTTTT. This encodes CSAEGLAGSTGELFF.

This clonotype turned up a few times. This chain links TRBV9 with TRBJ2-7; tentative D call: TRBD2 (5 bases). The CDR3 is 14 residues long. CDR1 is SGDLS and CDR2 is YYNGEE in the germline V gene. The V gene lost 3 bases and the J gene lost 6 bases, with 16 bases spanning the gap. This chain's CDR3 is CASSAGGDAGEQYF. DNA for the CDR3: TGTGCCAGCAGCGCTGGAGGAGATGCCGGCGAGCAGTACTTC.

A single count supports this clonotype. The CDR3 DNA sequence: TGCGCCAGCAGCTTGTTCAGCGGGAGTTACAATGAGCAGTTCTTC. Translation: CASSLFSGSYNEQFF. This rearrangement joins TRBV5-1 to TRBJ2-1; 8 bases line up with TRBD2. With 1 base clipped from V and 4 bases from J, the junction kept 4 bases outside the gene matches. This CDR3 is 15 amino acids long. The germline CDR1 and CDR2 sequences are SGHRS and YFSETQ. Variable domain in full (rest from reference TRBV5-1 and TRBJ2-1): KAGVTQTPRYLIKTRGQQVTLSCSPISGHRSVSWYQQTPGQGLQFLFEYFSETQRNKGNFPGRFSGRQFSNSRSEMNVSTLELGDSALYLCASSLFSGSYNEQFFGPGTRLTVL.

This clonotype was detected only a few times. This chain connects TRBV4-2 to TRBJ2-1; 9 bases fit TRBD2. The CDR3 has 18 residues. The junction had 8 bases not matched to a gene; V was cut back by 1 base and J by 1 base. Looked up from germline, CDR1 is LGHNA and CDR2 is YNFKEQ. The CDR3 here is CASSQAAASGISYNEQFF. CDR3 DNA sequence: TGTGCCAGCAGCCAAGCCGCGGCTAGCGGGATTTCCTACAATGAGCAGTTCTTC.

The chain joins TRBV6-1 to TRBJ2-7; TRBD1 or TRBD2 may be the D gene (5 bases each). CDR1 and CDR2 (germline): MNHNS, SASEGT. This CDR3 spans 14 amino acids. V lost 4 bases and J 2 bases, leaving 12 bases between the germline ends. CDR3 in amino acids: CASSAGPNAYEQYF. DNA of the CDR3: TGTGCCAGCAGTGCGGGACCGAACGCCTACGAGCAGTACTTC.

This clonotype was seen ten or more times. The chain uses TRBV12-3 or TRBV12-4 and TRBJ1-1; D might be TRBD1 (5 bases). The CDR3 is 12 amino acids. The V and J ends lost 7 bases and 4 bases respectively, with 10 bases between them. CDR3 nucleotides: TGTGCCAGCATACTGGGGGGCACTGAAGCTTTCTTT. Encoded protein: CASILGGTEAFF.